The 3 T cell receptor beta chains given below trace back to one sample, sequenced in a study of blood T cell repertoires in COVID-19. Only in-frame clones appear in the TCRdb table, and some are missing; sequencing was by immunoSEQ multiplex PCR. The sample includes over 150,000 clones, about 93% of them seen just once. Sequences were obtained from peripheral blood. These receptors were taken from a man in his thirties or forties with COVID-19, enrolled during active disease.

In DNA form, the CDR3 reads TGTGCCAGTAGTTCGACAGTAGAAAATCAGCCCCAGCATTTT. Residues: CASSSTVENQPQHF. The chain has TRBV19 and TRBJ1-5; D possibly corresponds to TRBD1 (5 bases). The CDR3 runs to 14 residues. The V gene lost 5 bases and the J gene lost 4 bases, with 12 bases spanning the gap. Per germline, CDR1 LNHDA and CDR2 SQIVND (reference sequence). The full variable domain, completed using reference TRBV19 and TRBJ1-5, is DGGITQSPKYLFRKEGQNVTLSCEQNLNHDAMYWYRQDPGQGLRLIYYSQIVNDFQKGDIAEGYSVSREKKESFPLTVTSAQKNPTAFYLCASSSTVENQPQHFGDGTRLSIL.

This chain links TRBV2 with TRBJ1-1; the D gene is possibly TRBD1 (6 bases). This CDR3 is 15 amino acids long. Germline CDR1 is SNHLY and CDR2 is FYNNEI. The V end lost 2 bases, the J end lost 5 bases, and 15 bases lay between the germline ends. CDR3 coding DNA: TGTGCCAGCAGTGAATTTGGCGAAGGGGGAACTGAAGCTTTCTTT. It specifies CASSEFGEGGTEAFF.

The chain recombines TRBV14 with TRBJ1-5; no definite D call. Trimming took 0 bases from V and 5 from J, leaving 8 bases between them. Germline CDR1 SGHDN, CDR2 FVKESK. This CDR3 is built from 14 residues. The CDR3 DNA sequence: TGTGCCAGCAGCCAAGATAGTACCGATCAGCCCCAGCATTTT. As protein: CASSQDSTDQPQHF. The entire variable domain, with the rest obtained from reference TRBV14 and TRBJ1-5, is as follows: EAGVTQFPSHSVIEKGQTVTLRCDPISGHDNLYWYRRVMGKEIKFLLHFVKESKQDESGMPNNRFLAERTGGTYSTLKVQPAELEDSGVYFCASSQDSTDQPQHFGDGTRLSIL.